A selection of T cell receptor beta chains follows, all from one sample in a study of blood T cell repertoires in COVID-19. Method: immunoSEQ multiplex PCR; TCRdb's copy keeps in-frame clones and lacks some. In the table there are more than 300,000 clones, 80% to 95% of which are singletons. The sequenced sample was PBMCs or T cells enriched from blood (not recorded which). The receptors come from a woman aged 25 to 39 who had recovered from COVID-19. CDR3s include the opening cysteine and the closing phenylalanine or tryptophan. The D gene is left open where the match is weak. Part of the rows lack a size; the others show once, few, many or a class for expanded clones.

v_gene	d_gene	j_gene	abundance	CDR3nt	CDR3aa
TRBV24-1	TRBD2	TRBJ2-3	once	TGTGCCACCAAAGGGACTAGCGGGATTGAGACAGATACGCAGTATTTT	CATKGTSGIETDTQYF
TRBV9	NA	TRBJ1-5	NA	TGTGCCAGCAGCGATACAGGAGGGGTAGGTCAGCCCCAGCATTTT	CASSDTGGVGQPQHF
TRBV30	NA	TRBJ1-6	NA	TGTGCCTGGAGCCGGATATCAGGAGGTTCACCCCTCCACTTT	CAWSRISGGSPLHF
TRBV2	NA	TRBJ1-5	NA	TGTGCCAGCAGTTCCGGGGGGGTTCTCAAGCCCCAGCATTTT	CASSSGGVLKPQHF
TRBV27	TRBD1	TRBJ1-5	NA	TGTGCCAGCAGTAAAACCGGGACAGAGAATCAGCCCCAGCATTTT	CASSKTGTENQPQHF
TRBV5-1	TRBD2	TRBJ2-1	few	TGCGCCAGCCTTTATCTGGGGCTAGCGGGTGATGAGCAGTTCTTC	CASLYLGLAGDEQFF
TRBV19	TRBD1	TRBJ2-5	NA	TGTGCCAGTACCCCTCAGGGGGCGTACCAAGAGACCCAGTACTTC	CASTPQGAYQETQYF
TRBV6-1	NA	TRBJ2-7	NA	TGTGCCAGCAGTGAGTCCCAGGGTAACGAGCAGTACTTC	CASSESQGNEQYF
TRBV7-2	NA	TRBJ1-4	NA	TGTGCCAGCAGCTTAGGTGGGCCGAATGAAAAACTGTTTTTT	CASSLGGPNEKLFF
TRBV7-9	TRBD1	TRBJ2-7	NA	TGTGCCAGCAGCCCCGGGACAGGGGCTTACGAGCAGTACTTC	CASSPGTGAYEQYF
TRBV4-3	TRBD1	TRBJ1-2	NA	TGCGCCAGCAGCCTCGAACCGGGACAGGGACTGATCAATGGCTACACCTTC	CASSLEPGQGLINGYTF
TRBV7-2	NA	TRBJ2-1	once	TGTGCCAGCAGCCCTCCGGTGAATGAGCAGTTCTTC	CASSPPVNEQFF